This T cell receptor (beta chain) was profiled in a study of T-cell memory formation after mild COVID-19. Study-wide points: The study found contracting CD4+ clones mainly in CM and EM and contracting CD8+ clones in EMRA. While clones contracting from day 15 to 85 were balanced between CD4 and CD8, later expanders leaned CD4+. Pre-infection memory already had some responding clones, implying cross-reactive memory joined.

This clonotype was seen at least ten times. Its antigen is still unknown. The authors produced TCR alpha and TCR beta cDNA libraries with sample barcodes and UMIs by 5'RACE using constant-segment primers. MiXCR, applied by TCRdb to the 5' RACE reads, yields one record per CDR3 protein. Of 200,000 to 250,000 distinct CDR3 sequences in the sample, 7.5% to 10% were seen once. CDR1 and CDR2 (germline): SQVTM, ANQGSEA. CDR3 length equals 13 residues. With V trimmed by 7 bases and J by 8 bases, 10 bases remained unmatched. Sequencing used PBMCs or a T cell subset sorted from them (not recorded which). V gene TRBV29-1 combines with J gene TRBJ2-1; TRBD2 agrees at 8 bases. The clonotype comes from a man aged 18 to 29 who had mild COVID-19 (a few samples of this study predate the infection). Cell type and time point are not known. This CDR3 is CSAPGLADDEQFF. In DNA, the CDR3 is TGCAGCGCCCCCGGACTAGCCGACGATGAGCAGTTCTTC.